This T cell receptor (beta chain) originates from a study of siplizumab effects on memory and regulatory T cells. Study findings and constraints: Naive T cells were seemingly more diverse than memory cells, and major contributions to the alloresponse seemed to be made by them.

The protocol was immunoSEQ multiplex PCR, while the TCRdb copy is restricted to in-frame clones and leaves out a portion. The table lists over 60,000 clones, about 90% of them singletons, with 25% to 35% in the top ten. Worth noting for this clone: Its antigen is undetermined.

Looked up from germline, CDR1 is SQVTM and CDR2 is ANQGSEA. This CDR3 region has 13 residues. V was clipped by 7 bases and J by 0 bases, with 12 bases between them. The genes are TRBV29-1 and TRBJ1-2; D perhaps matches TRBD1 (5 bases). The sequenced sample consisted of CD8+ T cells sorted from blood. The source is a human donor in good health. This chain's CDR3 is CSGLTVTNYGYTF. The CDR3 DNA sequence: TGCAGCGGCCTGACAGTAACTAACTATGGCTACACCTTC.